These T cell receptor beta chains were read from a single sample in a study of blood T cell repertoires in COVID-19. Measured with immunoSEQ multiplex PCR; TCRdb has only the in-frame clones, and not every one. The sample carries approximately 160,000 clones, 85% recorded once. The sample comprised peripheral blood. The origin of the receptors is a woman aged 55 to 70 with COVID-19, enrolled during active disease. CDR3s include the opening cysteine and the closing phenylalanine or tryptophan. Fields, in order: clone size, J gene, D gene, V gene, CDR3 protein, CDR3 DNA. The D gene is left open where the match is weak. Part of the rows lack a size; the others show once, few, many or a class for expanded clones.

clone size: -
J gene: TRBJ1-5
D gene: TRBD1
V gene: TRBV19
CDR3 protein: CASSTQGQGGNQPQHF
CDR3 DNA: TGTGCCAGTAGTACCCAAGGACAGGGGGGAAATCAGCCCCAGCATTTT

clone size: -
J gene: TRBJ2-3
D gene: TRBD2
V gene: TRBV5-1
CDR3 protein: CASSLPSGRASTDTQYF
CDR3 DNA: TGCGCCAGCAGCTTACCTAGCGGGAGGGCTAGCACAGATACGCAGTATTTT

clone size: -
J gene: TRBJ2-7
D gene: -
V gene: TRBV27
CDR3 protein: CASSVQFTYEQYF
CDR3 DNA: TGTGCCAGCAGTGTACAGTTCACCTACGAGCAGTACTTC

clone size: -
J gene: TRBJ1-5
D gene: -
V gene: TRBV18
CDR3 protein: CASSSAGADQPQHF
CDR3 DNA: TGTGCCAGCTCCTCGGCGGGGGCGGATCAGCCCCAGCATTTT

clone size: once
J gene: TRBJ2-5
D gene: -
V gene: TRBV3-1/TRBV3-2
CDR3 protein: CASSQLGQLRETQYF
CDR3 DNA: TGTGCCAGCAGCCAATTGGGACAATTGCGAGAGACCCAGTACTTC

clone size: -
J gene: TRBJ1-6
D gene: -
V gene: TRBV10-2
CDR3 protein: CASSESDTDNSPLHF
CDR3 DNA: TGCGCCAGCAGTGAAAGTGACACAGATAATTCACCCCTCCACTTT

clone size: -
J gene: TRBJ2-5
D gene: -
V gene: TRBV3-1/TRBV3-2
CDR3 protein: CASSQGQAYQETQYF
CDR3 DNA: TGTGCCAGCAGCCAAGGGCAAGCGTACCAAGAGACCCAGTACTTC

clone size: -
J gene: TRBJ1-4
D gene: TRBD1
V gene: TRBV19
CDR3 protein: CASSAVDRVPNEKLFF
CDR3 DNA: TGTGCCAGTAGTGCGGTAGACAGGGTCCCTAATGAAAAACTGTTTTTT

clone size: -
J gene: TRBJ1-1
D gene: TRBD1
V gene: TRBV13
CDR3 protein: CASSLATGVIMNTEAFF
CDR3 DNA: TGTGCCAGCAGCTTGGCGACAGGGGTGATCATGAACACTGAAGCTTTCTTT

clone size: many
J gene: TRBJ1-1
D gene: TRBD1
V gene: TRBV10-3
CDR3 protein: CAISVDRGTEAFF
CDR3 DNA: TGTGCCATCAGCGTTGACAGGGGCACTGAAGCTTTCTTT

clone size: -
J gene: TRBJ1-2
D gene: TRBD1
V gene: TRBV18
CDR3 protein: CASSPPGTDRDRANYGYTF
CDR3 DNA: TGTGCCAGCTCACCACCGGGGACTGACCGGGACAGGGCTAACTATGGCTACACCTTC

clone size: once
J gene: TRBJ2-2
D gene: TRBD1
V gene: TRBV29-1
CDR3 protein: CSGRDRLNTGELFF
CDR3 DNA: TGCAGCGGCCGGGACAGACTTAACACCGGGGAGCTGTTTTTT

clone size: -
J gene: TRBJ1-2
D gene: -
V gene: TRBV12-5
CDR3 protein: CASGPRSSFYGYTF
CDR3 DNA: TGTGCTAGTGGTCCCCGGAGTAGTTTTTATGGCTACACCTTC

clone size: few
J gene: TRBJ2-7
D gene: TRBD1
V gene: TRBV10-1
CDR3 protein: CASSDRGINEQYF
CDR3 DNA: TGCGCCAGCAGTGACAGGGGGATAAACGAGCAGTACTTC

clone size: -
J gene: TRBJ2-1
D gene: TRBD1
V gene: TRBV11-3
CDR3 protein: CASSFRGRINEQFF
CDR3 DNA: TGTGCCAGCAGCTTCAGGGGGCGGATAAATGAGCAGTTCTTC

clone size: -
J gene: TRBJ2-2
D gene: TRBD2
V gene: TRBV7-2
CDR3 protein: CASSLRGGYNTGELFF
CDR3 DNA: TGTGCCAGCAGCTTACGCGGGGGGTATAACACCGGGGAGCTGTTTTTT